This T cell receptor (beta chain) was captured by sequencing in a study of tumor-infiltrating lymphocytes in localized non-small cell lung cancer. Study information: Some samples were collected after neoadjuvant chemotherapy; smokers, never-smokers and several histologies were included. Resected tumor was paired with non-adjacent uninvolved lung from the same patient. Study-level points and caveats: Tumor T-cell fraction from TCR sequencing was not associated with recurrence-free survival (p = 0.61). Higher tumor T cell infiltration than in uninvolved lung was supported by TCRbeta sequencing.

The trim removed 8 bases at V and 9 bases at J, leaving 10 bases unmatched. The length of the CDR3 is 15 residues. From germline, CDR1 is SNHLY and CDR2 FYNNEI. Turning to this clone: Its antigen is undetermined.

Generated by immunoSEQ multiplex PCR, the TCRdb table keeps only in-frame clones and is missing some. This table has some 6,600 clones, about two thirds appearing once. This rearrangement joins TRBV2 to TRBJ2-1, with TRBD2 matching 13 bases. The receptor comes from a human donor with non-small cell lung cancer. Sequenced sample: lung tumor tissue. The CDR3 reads CASRTRTSGGPEQFF. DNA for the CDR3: TGTGCCAGCCGAACTAGGACTAGCGGGGGACCTGAGCAGTTCTTC.